This T cell receptor (beta chain) came from a study of T cells in Graves' hyperthyroidism and ophthalmopathy. The CDR3 extends over 13 amino acids. The germline V gene encodes CDR1 MDHEN and CDR2 SYDVKM. Trimming took off 5 bases at V and 2 bases at J, with 9 bases between the two ends. RNA transcripts were the template for amplifying TCR beta CDR3 regions. TCR CDR3 regions were first amplified by RT-PCR with HTBI primers. TCRdb analysed the multiplex PCR reads with MiXCR anew, one entry per CDR3 protein. Among approximately 700,000 distinct CDR3 sequences listed, roughly 15% were seen once. V usage is TRBV28 and J usage is TRBJ1-1, with D uncertain. The specimen was blood. This clonotype originated in a young man with Graves' hyperthyroidism. The CDR3 DNA is TGTGCCAGCAGTCCGGCTGACAACACTGAAGCTTTCTTT. This gives the protein CASSPADNTEAFF.